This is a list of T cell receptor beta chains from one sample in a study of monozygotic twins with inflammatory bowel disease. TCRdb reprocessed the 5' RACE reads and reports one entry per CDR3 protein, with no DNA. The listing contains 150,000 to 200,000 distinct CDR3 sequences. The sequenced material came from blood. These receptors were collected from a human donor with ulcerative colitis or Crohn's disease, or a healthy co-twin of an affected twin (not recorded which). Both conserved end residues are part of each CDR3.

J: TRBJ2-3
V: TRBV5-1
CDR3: CASSQDGRTDTQYF

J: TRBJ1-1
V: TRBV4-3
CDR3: CASSQDWRDTEAFF

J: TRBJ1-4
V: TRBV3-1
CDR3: CAVKETGNEKLFF

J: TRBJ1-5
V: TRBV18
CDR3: CASSVLGIGQPQHF

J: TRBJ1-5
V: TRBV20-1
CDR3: CSARGQGDQPQHF

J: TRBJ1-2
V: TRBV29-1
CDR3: CSVDPGTDPVGYTF

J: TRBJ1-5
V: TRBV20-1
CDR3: CSARDLGLYNQPQHF

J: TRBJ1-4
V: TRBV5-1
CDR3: CASSHSGTKDEKLFF

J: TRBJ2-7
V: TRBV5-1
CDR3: CASRDPQGGYEQYF

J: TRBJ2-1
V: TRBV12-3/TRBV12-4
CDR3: CASSFNTDGEQFF

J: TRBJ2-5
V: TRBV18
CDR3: CASSPNHLNRNQETQYF

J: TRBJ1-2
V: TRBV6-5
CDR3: CASSYRWGYGVGYTF

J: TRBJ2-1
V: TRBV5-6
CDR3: CASSSDSRYEQFF

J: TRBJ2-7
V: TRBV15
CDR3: CATSRDLTESYEQYF

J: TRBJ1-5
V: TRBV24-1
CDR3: CATSLGLNQPQHF

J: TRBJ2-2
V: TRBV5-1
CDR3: CASLEVGQNTGELFF

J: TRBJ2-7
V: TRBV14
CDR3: CASSQDSGTSPSRREQYF

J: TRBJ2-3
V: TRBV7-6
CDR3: CASSLVGQSTDTQYF

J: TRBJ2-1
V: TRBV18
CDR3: CASSLGQGARGTF

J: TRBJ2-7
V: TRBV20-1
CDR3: CSARVLTRAGGWYEQYF

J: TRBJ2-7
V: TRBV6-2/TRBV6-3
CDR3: CASSYPAPDRVYEQYF

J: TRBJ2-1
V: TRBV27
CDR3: CASSLGKHEQFF

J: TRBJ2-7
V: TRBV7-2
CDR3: CASSQSLAVPYEQYF

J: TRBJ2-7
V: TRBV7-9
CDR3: CASSWDSETHEQYF

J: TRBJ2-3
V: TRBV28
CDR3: CASSNLYPYTQYF

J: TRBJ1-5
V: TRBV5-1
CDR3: CASSLGTGGGQPQHF

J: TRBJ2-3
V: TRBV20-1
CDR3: CSASWTSGSTDTQYF

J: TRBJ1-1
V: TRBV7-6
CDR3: CASSLMTGSSTEAFF

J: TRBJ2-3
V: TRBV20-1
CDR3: CSARSGGAGTQYF

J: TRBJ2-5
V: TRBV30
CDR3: CAAADGGEETQYF

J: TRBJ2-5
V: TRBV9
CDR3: CASSEGGTQYF

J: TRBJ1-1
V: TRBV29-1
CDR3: CSVRGPAGTEAFF

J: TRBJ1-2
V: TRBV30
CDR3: CASSSQGNYGYTF

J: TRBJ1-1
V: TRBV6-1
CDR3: CASSTDRVVTEAFF

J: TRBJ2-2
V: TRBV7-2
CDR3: CASRLYGTQNTGELFF

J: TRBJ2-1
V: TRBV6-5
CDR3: CASSYSSRRSEQFF

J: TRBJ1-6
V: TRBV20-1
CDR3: CSARDPALGTANNSPLHF

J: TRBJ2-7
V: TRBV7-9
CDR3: CASSLWGSTGSSYEQYF

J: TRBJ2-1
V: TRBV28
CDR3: CASSGGGSYNEQFF

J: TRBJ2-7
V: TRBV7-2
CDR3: CASSFPGGTYEQYF

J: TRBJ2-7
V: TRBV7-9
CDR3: CASSGGDIRNSYEQYF

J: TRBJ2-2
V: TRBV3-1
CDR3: CASSQARPNTGELFF

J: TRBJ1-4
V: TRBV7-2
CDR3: CASSLVKEKLFF

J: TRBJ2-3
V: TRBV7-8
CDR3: CASSSARLSRVDTQYF

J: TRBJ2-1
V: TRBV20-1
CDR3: CSAREPGLAASGQFF

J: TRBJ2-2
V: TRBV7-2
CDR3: CASSFHTGELFF

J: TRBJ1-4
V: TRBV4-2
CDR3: CASSQPRGENEKLFF

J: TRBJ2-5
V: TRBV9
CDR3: CASSVGGLETQYF

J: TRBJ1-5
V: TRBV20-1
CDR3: CSASRVSGNQPQHF

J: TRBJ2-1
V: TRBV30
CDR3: CARRPLTSGVWDEQFF

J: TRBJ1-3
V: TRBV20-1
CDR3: CSARVDSGNTIYF

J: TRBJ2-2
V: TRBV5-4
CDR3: CASSREPNTGELFF

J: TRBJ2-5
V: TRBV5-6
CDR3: CASTRDRAIQTQYF